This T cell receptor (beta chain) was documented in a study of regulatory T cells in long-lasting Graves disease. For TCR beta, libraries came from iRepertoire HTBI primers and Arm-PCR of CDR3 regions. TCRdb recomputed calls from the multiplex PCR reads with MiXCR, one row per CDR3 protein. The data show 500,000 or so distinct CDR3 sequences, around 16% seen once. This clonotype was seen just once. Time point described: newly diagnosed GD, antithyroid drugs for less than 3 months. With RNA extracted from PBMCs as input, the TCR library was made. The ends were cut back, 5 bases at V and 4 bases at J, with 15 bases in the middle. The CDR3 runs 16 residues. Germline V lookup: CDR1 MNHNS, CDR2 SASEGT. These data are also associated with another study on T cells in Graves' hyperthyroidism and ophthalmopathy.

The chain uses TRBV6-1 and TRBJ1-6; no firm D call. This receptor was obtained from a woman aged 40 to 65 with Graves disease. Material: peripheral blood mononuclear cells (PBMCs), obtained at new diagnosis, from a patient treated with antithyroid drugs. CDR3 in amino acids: CASSPQRLGYNSPLHF. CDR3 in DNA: TGTGCCAGCAGTCCCCAGCGGCTGGGATATAATTCACCCCTCCACTTT.